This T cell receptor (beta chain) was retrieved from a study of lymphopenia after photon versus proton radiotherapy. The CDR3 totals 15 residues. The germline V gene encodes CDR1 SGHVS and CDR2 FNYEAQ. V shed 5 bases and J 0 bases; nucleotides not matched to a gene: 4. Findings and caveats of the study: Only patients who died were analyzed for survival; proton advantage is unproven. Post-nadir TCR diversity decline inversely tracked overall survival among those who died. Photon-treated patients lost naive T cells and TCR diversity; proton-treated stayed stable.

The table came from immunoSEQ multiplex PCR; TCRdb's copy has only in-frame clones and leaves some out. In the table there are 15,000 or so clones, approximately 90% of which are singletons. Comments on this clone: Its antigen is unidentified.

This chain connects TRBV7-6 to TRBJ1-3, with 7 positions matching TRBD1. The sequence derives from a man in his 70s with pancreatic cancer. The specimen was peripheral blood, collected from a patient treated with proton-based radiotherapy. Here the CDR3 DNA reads TGTGCCAGCAGCGCAGGGGGATACTCTGGAAACACCATATATTTT. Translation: CASSAGGYSGNTIYF.